The source of this T cell receptor beta chain is a study of cytomegalovirus exposure and HLA in healthy donors. V was pared by 0 bases and J by 5 bases, with 3 bases of the junction left unmatched. Per the germline V gene, CDR1 is MGHRA and CDR2 is YSYEKL. This CDR3 comprises 17 residues. Primers included in the PCR were 60 Vbeta and 13 Jbeta primers. Sequencing used immunoSEQ multiplex PCR; TCRdb keeps in-frame clones, though not all of them. There are roughly 100,000 clones in the sample; around two thirds occur only once, and around 4% lies in the top ten. Sequenced: PBMCs. The source is a man aged 25 to 45 in good health and CMV-seropositive. The chain recombines TRBV4-1 with TRBJ2-5; the match to TRBD2 covers 16 bases. The CDR3: CASSQEGLAGGHETQYF. In nucleotides, the CDR3 is TGCGCCAGCAGCCAAGAGGGACTAGCGGGGGGGCACGAGACCCAGTACTTC.